The 28 T cell receptor beta chains presented below share a single source sample, sequenced in a study of T cells in localized non-small cell lung cancer. Method: immunoSEQ multiplex PCR; TCRdb's copy keeps in-frame clones and lacks some. The repertoire includes over a thousand clones, about 40% of them detected once, and about 9.2% sits in the top ten. The specimen was lung tumor tissue, collected before any cancer treatment. The receptors stem from a male donor at least 60 years old with stage I squamous cell lung carcinoma.

Concerning this clone: One end of the junction does not line up with germline, which may come from a read error. The genes are TRBV30 and TRBJ1-5; D is unclear. The V gene's germline CDR1 is GTSNPN and CDR2 SVGIG (reference sequence). This CDR3 spans 14 amino acids. The CDR3 region is CAWSRENSNQSQHF. The CDR3 DNA reads TGTGCCTGGAGTCGGGAGAATAGCAATCAGTCCCAGCATTTT.

The V gene is TRBV28, the J gene TRBJ1-1; possible D gene TRBD1, 6 bases. V lost 7 bases and J lost 3, with 15 bases in between. The V gene's germline CDR1 is MDHEN and CDR2 SYDVKM. CDR3 length equals 14 residues. The CDR3 region has the DNA TGTGCCAGCACCCTGGAGGGGGGGGACACTGAAGCTTTCTTT. It codes for CASTLEGGDTEAFF.

The genes are TRBV19 and TRBJ1-1; D call uncertain. V lost 4 bases, J lost 0 bases, and 9 bases lay in between. CDR1 LNHDA and CDR2 SQIVND come from the germline V gene (reference sequence). The CDR3 contains 14 residues. The CDR3 DNA is TGTGCCAGTAGTAGGACGGAAATGAACACTGAAGCTTTCTTT. Its protein is CASSRTEMNTEAFF.

This clone was recorded a few times. This chain connects TRBV19 to TRBJ1-5; D unclear. The V end lost 3 bases, the J end lost 1 base, and 13 bases lay between the germline ends. Per germline, CDR1 LNHDA and CDR2 SQIVND (reference sequence). The CDR3 covers 16 residues. In DNA, the CDR3 is TGTGCCAGTAGTATTCCGGGTGGAGTGAGCAATCAGCCCCAGCATTTT. The encoded protein is CASSIPGGVSNQPQHF.

This clone is judged medium-sized. The chain joins TRBV11-3 to TRBJ2-7; D call uncertain. This CDR3 has 14 amino acids. V was pared by 3 bases and J by 0 bases, with 9 bases between. Germline-derived CDR1 and CDR2 are SGHNT and YENEEA. CDR3 sequence: CASSLVSSSYEQYF. In DNA form, the CDR3 reads TGTGCCAGCAGCTTGGTGAGCAGCTCCTACGAGCAGTACTTC.

This clone has more than one count but fewer than ten. V gene TRBV30 combines with J gene TRBJ2-2; D gene ambiguous. This CDR3 has 13 amino acids. The germline V and J ends were trimmed by 0 bases and 8 bases, with 10 bases remaining between them. CDR1 is GTSNPN, CDR2 SVGIG, per germline (reference sequence). The CDR3 spells CAWSVSDGGELFF. CDR3 sequence (DNA): TGTGCCTGGAGTGTATCGGATGGGGGGGAGCTGTTTTTT.

The sample holds one count of this clone. This chain joins TRBV19 and TRBJ2-5, with TRBD1 as a possible D gene (6 bases). Between the trimmed V and J ends, which lost 5 bases and 1 base, there was a span of 11 bases. The CDR3 totals 14 residues. The germline gives CDR1 LNHDA, CDR2 SQIVND (reference sequence). The CDR3 DNA is TGTGCCAGTAGTCCAGGGGCAGCCCAAGAGACCCAGTACTTC. The encoded protein is CASSPGAAQETQYF. The full variable domain, in which reference TRBV19 and TRBJ2-5 provide the parts outside the CDR3, is DGGITQSPKYLFRKEGQNVTLSCEQNLNHDAMYWYRQDPGQGLRLIYYSQIVNDFQKGDIAEGYSVSREKKESFPLTVTSAQKNPTAFYLCASSPGAAQETQYFGPGTRLLVL.

This clone was counted between two and nine times. V usage is TRBV6-8 and J usage is TRBJ2-7; tentatively, D is TRBD1 (6 bases). Germline V gene lookup returns CDR1 MNHGY and CDR2 SAAAGT. Deletions cut 7 bases from V and 4 bases from J, with 11 bases between. The CDR3 has 12 residues. CDR3 region: CASTARGYEQYF. In DNA form, the CDR3 reads TGTGCCAGCACGGCCAGGGGTTACGAGCAGTACTTC.

This rearrangement joins TRBV7-4 to TRBJ2-2; D ambiguous. This CDR3 has 16 residues. CDR1 and CDR2 from the germline V gene are SGHVT and SQSDAQ. Trimming took 4 bases from V and 6 from J, leaving 18 bases between them. CDR3 in DNA: TGTGCCAGCAGCTCCGGCGTGGGCATACTTTCCGGGGAGCTGTTTTTT. Protein product: CASSSGVGILSGELFF.

The table lists this clone with a few counts. V usage is TRBV19 and J usage is TRBJ1-1; D is possibly TRBD1 (6 bases). The germline gives CDR1 LNHDA, CDR2 SQIVND (reference sequence). CDR3 length: 14 amino acids. The V and J ends lost 5 bases and 4 bases respectively, with 14 bases between them. This CDR3 is CASSPNRDSTEAFF. The CDR3 coding sequence is TGTGCCAGTAGTCCTAACAGGGATAGCACTGAAGCTTTCTTT. The full variable domain, its missing parts supplied by reference TRBV19 and TRBJ1-1, is DGGITQSPKYLFRKEGQNVTLSCEQNLNHDAMYWYRQDPGQGLRLIYYSQIVNDFQKGDIAEGYSVSREKKESFPLTVTSAQKNPTAFYLCASSPNRDSTEAFFGQGTRLTVV.

This clone turned up a few times. V and J are TRBV28 and TRBJ1-1; TRBD1 agrees at 10 bases. J lost 5 bases, V lost 4 bases, and 4 bases had no gene match. The germline V gene has CDR1 MDHEN and CDR2 SYDVKM. This CDR3 is 14 amino acids long. The CDR3 spells CASSSGQGKTEAFF. The CDR3 DNA is TGTGCCAGCAGTTCGGGACAGGGGAAGACTGAAGCTTTCTTT.

The chain recombines TRBV14 with TRBJ2-1; 11 bases agree with TRBD2. V lost 8 bases, J lost 7 bases, and 7 bases stayed unmatched. The CDR3 consists of 14 residues. The germline V gene has CDR1 SGHDN and CDR2 FVKESK. In DNA, the CDR3 is TGTGCCAGCCGACTAGCGGGACTGCATAATGAGCAGTTCTTC. It codes for CASRLAGLHNEQFF.

The chain combines TRBV11-3 with TRBJ1-4, with a possible D match to TRBD1 (6 bases). Germline-derived CDR1 and CDR2 are SGHNT and YENEEA. V shed 1 base and J shed 0 bases, with 12 bases lying between them. The CDR3 is 17 amino acids. CDR3 sequence (DNA): TGTGCCAGCAGCTTAGGAACAGGGTGGGCAACTAATGAAAAACTGTTTTTT. This sequence encodes CASSLGTGWATNEKLFF.

This rearrangement joins TRBV28 to TRBJ1-3; D gene unclear. Germline loops: CDR1 MDHEN, CDR2 SYDVKM. V was pared by 6 bases and J by 7 bases, with 13 bases between. CDR3 length equals 13 residues. The CDR3 DNA sequence: TGTGCCAGCAGGGAAGGAGTCCGGAACACCATATATTTT. This sequence encodes CASREGVRNTIYF.

Sample share makes this clone medium-sized. The chain employs TRBV11-3 and TRBJ1-2; perhaps TRBD1 as D (5 bases). This CDR3 region has 15 residues. CDR1 is SGHNT and CDR2 is YENEEA in the germline V gene. V dropped 2 bases and J dropped 8 bases, with 18 bases sitting between them. The CDR3 loop reads CASSLNRDGVGGYTF. In DNA, the CDR3 is TGTGCCAGCAGCTTAAATCGGGACGGTGTGGGCGGCTACACCTTC.

This clone was observed a few times. V is TRBV9 and J is TRBJ1-1; D is undetermined. The CDR3 has 15 amino acids. Between the trimmed V and J ends, which lost 5 bases and 0 bases, there was a span of 14 bases. The germline V gene has CDR1 SGDLS and CDR2 YYNGEE. The CDR3 loop reads CASSELGGLNTEAFF. The CDR3 nucleotides are TGTGCCAGCAGTGAACTGGGAGGACTGAACACTGAAGCTTTCTTT.

The chain uses TRBV18 and TRBJ2-2; D call uncertain. This CDR3 has 16 residues. V was shortened by 3 bases and J by 0 bases, with 11 bases between the two germline ends. The germline CDR1 and CDR2 sequences are KGHSH and LQKENI. CDR3 coding DNA: TGTGCCAGCTCACCGCGAGATAGGGCGAACACCGGGGAGCTGTTTTTT. Its translation: CASSPRDRANTGELFF.

This clone was picked up a small number of times. The chain joins TRBV9 to TRBJ2-7, with D perhaps given as TRBD1 or TRBD2 (5 bases each). The V gene lost 5 bases and the J gene lost 2 bases, with 14 bases spanning the gap. Germline CDR1 reads SGDLS; CDR2 reads YYNGEE. This CDR3 region has 14 residues. CDR3 in DNA: TGTGCCAGCAGGTCCGGGACGGAGACCTACGAGCAGTACTTC. Its translation: CASRSGTETYEQYF.

The V call is TRBV30, the J call TRBJ2-5; D is unresolved. This CDR3 contains 15 residues. In germline, CDR1 is GTSNPN, CDR2 SVGIG (reference sequence). With 3 bases removed from V and 4 bases from J, the gap between germline ends came to 18 bases. The DNA for the CDR3 is TGTGCCTGGAGCATGCCCGAGGCAGGTCGAGAGACCCAGTACTTC. The encoded protein is CAWSMPEAGRETQYF.

This chain connects TRBV11-3 to TRBJ2-7; 8 bases map to TRBD2. CDR1 is SGHNT and CDR2 is YENEEA in the germline V gene. After removal of 6 bases from V and 0 bases from J, the junction contained 4 bases not matched to a gene. The CDR3 has 14 residues. The CDR3 loop reads CASSSAGDSYEQYF. The CDR3 nucleotides read TGTGCCAGCAGTTCAGCGGGAGACTCCTACGAGCAGTACTTC.

The chain carries TRBV18 and TRBJ2-7; 8 positions match TRBD1. CDR1 KGHSH and CDR2 LQKENI come from the germline V gene. CDR3 size: 16 residues. After removal of 5 bases from V and 0 bases from J, the junction contained 9 bases not matched to a gene. For the CDR3, the DNA is TGTGCCAGCTCAGCCTTTGGGACAGGTAGCTCCTACGAGCAGTACTTC. The encoded protein is CASSAFGTGSSYEQYF.

The chain has TRBV19 and TRBJ1-5; 10 bases fit TRBD1. CDR1 and CDR2 (germline): LNHDA, SQIVND (reference sequence). With V trimmed by 5 bases and J by 7 bases, 8 bases remained unmatched. The length of the CDR3 is 15 residues. In nucleotides, the CDR3 is TGTGCCAGTAGTTCCATGACAGGGGGCACCCAGCCCCAGCATTTT. Its protein is CASSSMTGGTQPQHF.

The chain has TRBV11-3 and TRBJ1-2; D is unclear. CDR1 SGHNT and CDR2 YENEEA come from the germline V gene. V was shortened by 3 bases and J by 4 bases, with 15 bases between the two germline ends. The CDR3 is made up of 15 amino acids. The DNA for the CDR3 is TGTGCCAGCAGCTTGGAAGCGTCCTCGGGCTATGGCTACACCTTC. Translating gives CASSLEASSGYGYTF.

The chain combines TRBV29-1 with TRBJ1-2; D is unclear. The V and J ends lost 6 bases and 2 bases respectively, with 10 bases between them. CDR1 and CDR2 (germline): SQVTM, ANQGSEA. The CDR3 spans 12 residues. The CDR3 DNA follows: TGCAGCGTAGGTACCCCCAACTATGGCTACACCTTC. As protein: CSVGTPNYGYTF.

This clone was seen a handful of times. The rearrangement links TRBV11-3 to TRBJ2-1, with 7 nucleotides matching TRBD2. Germline trimming cut 5 bases from V and 2 bases from J; bases unmatched to any gene: 9. Germline CDR1 is SGHNT and CDR2 is YENEEA. The CDR3 contains 16 residues. The chain's CDR3 is CASSLNRGGTYNEQFF. As DNA, the CDR3 is TGTGCCAGCAGCCTCAACCGGGGAGGGACCTACAATGAGCAGTTCTTC. The full variable domain, its missing parts supplied by reference TRBV11-3 and TRBJ2-1, is EAGVVQSPRYKIIEKKQPVAFWCNPISGHNTLYWYLQNLGQGPELLIRYENEEAVDDSQLPKDRFSAERLKGVDSTLKIQPAELGDSAVYLCASSLNRGGTYNEQFFGPGTRLTVL.

This clone has more than one count but fewer than ten. V and J are TRBV5-1 and TRBJ2-2, with D possibly called TRBD1 or TRBD2 (5 bases each). Between the trimmed V and J ends, which lost 4 bases and 6 bases, there was a span of 19 bases. Looked up from germline, CDR1 is SGHRS and CDR2 is YFSETQ. The length of the CDR3 is 16 residues. CDR3 nucleotide sequence: TGCGCCAGCAGCCAAGTCGGGGCCCCCGGGCCCGGGGAGCTGTTTTTT. Translated: CASSQVGAPGPGELFF.

This clone was counted once. One end of the junction is discordant with germline, which a read error may explain. DNA of the CDR3: TGTGCCAGCAGTTTAATTGTTGGGGCCAACGTTCTGACTTTC. It encodes CASSLIVGANVLTF. The chain combines TRBV28 with TRBJ2-6; perhaps TRBD1 as D (5 bases). Germline CDR1 is MDHEN and CDR2 is SYDVKM. This CDR3 is 14 amino acids long.

This clone was seen once. The chain recombines TRBV29-1 with TRBJ2-1, with 9 bases that match TRBD2. The CDR3 loop spans 16 amino acids. V lost 2 bases, J lost 1 base, and 6 bases stayed unmatched. Germline CDR1 reads SQVTM; CDR2 reads ANQGSEA. The CDR3 DNA follows: TGCAGCGTTGAACGGCTAGCGGGGCCGTCCTACAATGAGCAGTTCTTC. This translates into CSVERLAGPSYNEQFF.